This T cell receptor (beta chain) appears in the sequencing data of a study of cytomegalovirus exposure and HLA in healthy donors. The PCR made use of 60 Vbeta and 13 Jbeta primers. TCRdb's table, derived via immunoSEQ multiplex PCR, lists solely in-frame clones and lacks some. The sample lists 120,000 to 150,000 clones, 76% occurring once. This CDR3 spans 13 amino acids. Germline V CDR1 and CDR2: SGDLS, YYNGEE. V shed 3 bases and J shed 4 bases, with 8 bases lying between them. The sample comprised PBMCs. This sequence joins TRBV9 and TRBJ1-5; possible D gene TRBD1, 6 bases. The clonotype comes from a woman aged 40 to 50 in good health and CMV-seronegative. CDR3 DNA: TGTGCCAGCAGCGGAACAGGGAATCAGCCCCAGCATTTT. It translates to CASSGTGNQPQHF.